Sequencing of this TCR beta chain was carried out in a study of T-cell memory formation after mild COVID-19. Study summary: Among the donors, TCR clusters were largely specific to each donor.

This CDR3 contains 15 residues. Per the germline V gene, CDR1 is DFQATT and CDR2 is SNEGSKA (reference sequence). V was shortened by 0 bases and J by 0 bases, with 10 bases between the two germline ends. Overall study results and limits: Most CD4+ clones that shrank were in CM and EM, while CD8+ ones turned up in EMRA. Pre-infection memory contained some responding clones, which suggested that cross-reactive memory had joined.

cDNA libraries for TCR alpha and TCR beta, carrying sample barcodes and UMIs, came from 5'RACE with constant-segment primers. TCRdb recomputed calls from the 5' RACE reads with MiXCR, one row per CDR3 protein. The sample lists about 27,000 distinct CDR3 sequences; about 16% were seen once. Ten or more counts support this clonotype. Its antigen is as yet unknown. The specimen sequenced was PBMCs or a T cell subset sorted from them (not recorded which). The chain couples TRBV20-1 to TRBJ2-3; D tentatively fits TRBD1 or TRBD2 (5 bases each). This clonotype was obtained from an adult who had mild COVID-19 (a few samples of this study predate the infection). Cell type and time point are not known. The CDR3 DNA is TGCAGTGCTAGAGAGGGGACGGCCAGCACAGATACGCAGTATTTT. This codes for CSAREGTASTDTQYF.